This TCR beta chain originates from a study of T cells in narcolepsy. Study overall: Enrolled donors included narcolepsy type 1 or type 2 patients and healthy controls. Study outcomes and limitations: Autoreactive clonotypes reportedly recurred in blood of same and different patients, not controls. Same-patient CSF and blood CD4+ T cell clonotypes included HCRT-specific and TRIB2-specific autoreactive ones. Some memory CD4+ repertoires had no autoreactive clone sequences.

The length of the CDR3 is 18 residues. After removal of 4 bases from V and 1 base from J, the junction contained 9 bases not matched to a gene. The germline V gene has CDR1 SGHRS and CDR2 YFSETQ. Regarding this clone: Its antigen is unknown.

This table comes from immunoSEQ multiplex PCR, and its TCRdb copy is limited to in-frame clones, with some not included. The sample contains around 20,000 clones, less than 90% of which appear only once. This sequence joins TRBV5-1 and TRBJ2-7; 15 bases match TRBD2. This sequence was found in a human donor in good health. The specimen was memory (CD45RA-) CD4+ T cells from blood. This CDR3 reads CASSEGLAGGGMSYEQYF. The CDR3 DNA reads TGCGCCAGCAGCGAGGGACTAGCGGGAGGTGGGATGTCCTACGAGCAGTACTTC.